This T cell receptor (beta chain) was identified during a study of shared clonotypes between healthy human individuals. Study-level points and caveats: An anticipated effect of sequencing depth on clonotype sharing among donors was recognized.

In the case of this clone: What it binds is unknown.

CDR1 is MNHEY, CDR2 SVGAGI, per germline. Trimming shortened V by 2 bases and J by 5 bases, and 19 bases separated the two germline ends. The CDR3 is made up of 16 amino acids. There were only Caucasian adults among the donors, and all lived in Nashville, Tennessee. Execution of the assay was at deep level. The genomic DNA of each subset was split evenly across several immunoSEQ plates. Produced via immunoSEQ multiplex PCR; TCRdb's table is partial and in-frame only. The data show hundreds of thousands of clones, approximately 71% seen once. This TCR came from a woman between 40 and 50 years old in good health. Some clones in this sample may be carry-over from other donors' samples. V gene TRBV6-5 combines with J gene TRBJ2-7, with D perhaps TRBD1 (7 bases). The source material was PBMCs. The CDR3 loop is CASSYDRDWTTNEQYF. CDR3 sequence (DNA): TGTGCCAGCAGTTACGACAGGGACTGGACTACCAACGAGCAGTACTTC.